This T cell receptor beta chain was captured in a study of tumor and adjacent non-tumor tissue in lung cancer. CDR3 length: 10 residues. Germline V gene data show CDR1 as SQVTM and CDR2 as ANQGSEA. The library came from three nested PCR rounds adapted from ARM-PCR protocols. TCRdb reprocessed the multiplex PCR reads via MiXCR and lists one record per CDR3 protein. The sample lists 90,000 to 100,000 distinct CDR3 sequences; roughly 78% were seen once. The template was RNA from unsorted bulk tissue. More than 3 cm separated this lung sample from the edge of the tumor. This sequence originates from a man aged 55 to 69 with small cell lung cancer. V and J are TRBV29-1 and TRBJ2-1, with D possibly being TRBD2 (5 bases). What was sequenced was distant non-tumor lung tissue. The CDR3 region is CRALEGKQFF. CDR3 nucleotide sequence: TGCAGGGCCCTAGAGGGTAAGCAGTTCTTC.